The next 20 T cell receptor beta chains were all read from a single sample in a study of patients and donors after allogeneic stem cell transplantation. TCRdb reanalysed the RT-PCR reads using MiXCR and keeps one entry per CDR3 protein. The table records about 410,000 distinct CDR3 sequences, approximately 16% of them present only once. The sample comprised blood, either unsorted or a sorted T cell fraction (not recorded which). The source of these receptors is a human donor who was either an allogeneic HSCT recipient or a stem cell or donor lymphocyte infusion donor (not recorded which). It is not recorded whose cells these are; they may come from a transplant donor.

This rearrangement joins TRBV5-1 to TRBJ2-3; the D is unclear. The CDR3 has 14 residues. Germline assignment: CDR1 SGHRS and CDR2 YFSETQ. Trimming took off 2 bases at V and 2 bases at J, with 9 bases between the two ends. The CDR3 reads CASSFRQFTDTQYF. CDR3 DNA sequence: TGCGCCAGCAGCTTTCGGCAGTTCACAGATACGCAGTATTTT.

This clonotype showed up just once. This chain uses TRBV12-3 or TRBV12-4 with TRBJ1-2; D gene ambiguous. V was trimmed by 0 bases and J by 8 bases, leaving 13 bases between them. CDR3 size: 14 residues. Written as DNA, the CDR3 is TGTGCCAGCAGTTTAGCGCTCGGTCCTAGAGGCTACACCTTC. Translated, it gives CASSLALGPRGYTF.

This clonotype was counted at least ten times. The rearrangement links TRBV12-3 or TRBV12-4 to TRBJ1-1; no reliable D call. The ends were cut back, 6 bases at V and 1 base at J, with 9 bases in the middle. This CDR3 has 13 amino acids. The CDR3 bases are TGTGCCAGCAGCTTAAACACGAACACTGAAGCTTTCTTT. Protein: CASSLNTNTEAFF.

The chain's CDR3 is CAASGTGVNEQYF. The CDR3 bases are TGTGCCGCTTCCGGGACAGGGGTTAACGAGCAGTACTTC. The rearrangement joins TRBV2 to TRBJ2-7, with TRBD1 matching 10 bases. Germline V gives CDR1 SNHLY, CDR2 FYNNEI. V lost 11 bases, J lost 5 bases, and 9 bases stayed unmatched. This CDR3 comprises 13 residues.

Comments on this clonotype: The junction does not match germline at one end; this may be a read error. The V gene is TRBV12-3 or TRBV12-4, the J gene TRBJ1-2; no clear D gene. The length of the CDR3 is 16 residues. The CDR3 loop is CASSLRGLRSQVGCTF. For the CDR3, the DNA is TGTGCCAGCAGTTTGCGAGGACTGCGTTCTCAAGTTGGCTGCACCTTC.

In its sample, this clonotype was seen a few times. This chain connects TRBV7-2 to TRBJ2-7; unclear D gene. Germline V gene lookup returns CDR1 SGHTA and CDR2 FQGNSA. Trimming pared 4 bases from V and 4 bases from J, leaving 11 bases between. CDR3 size: 13 residues. CDR3 residues: CASSSWSSYEQYF. The CDR3 DNA is TGTGCCAGCAGCTCCTGGAGCTCATACGAGCAGTACTTC. Full variable domain (outside the CDR3, taken from reference TRBV7-2 and TRBJ2-7): GAGVSQSPSNKVTEKGKDVELRCDPISGHTALYWYRQSLGQGLEFLIYFQGNSAPDKSGLPSDRFSAERTGGSVSTLTIQRTQQEDSAVYLCASSSWSSYEQYFGPGTRLTVT.

This clonotype was detected many times. The rearrangement joins TRBV4-1 to TRBJ2-1, with 7 positions matching TRBD2. With 7 bases clipped from V and 0 bases from J, the junction kept 3 bases outside the gene matches. CDR1 and CDR2 from the germline V gene are MGHRA and YSYEKL. The CDR3 totals 14 residues. The CDR3 loop is CASTPGGSYNEQFF. The DNA of the CDR3 is TGCGCCAGCACCCCGGGGGGCTCCTACAATGAGCAGTTCTTC.

With regard to this clonotype: A single base separates this from a much larger clone, so it may be a read error. The rearrangement links TRBV12-3 or TRBV12-4 to TRBJ2-5; D possibly corresponds to TRBD2 (5 bases). The CDR3 sequence is 14 residues long. The CDR3 protein is CACSLAPPLETQYF. Here the CDR3 DNA reads TGTGCCTGCAGTTTAGCGCCTCCTTTGGAGACCCAGTACTTC.

This chain uses TRBV11-2 with TRBJ2-7; D may be TRBD2 (6 bases). The CDR3 totals 12 residues. The germline V gene has CDR1 SGHAT and CDR2 FQNNGV. V was cut by 5 bases and J by 9 bases, with 14 bases left in between. The CDR3 sequence: CASSPGGEGQYF. As DNA, the CDR3 is TGTGCCAGCAGCCCAGGAGGGGAAGGGCAGTACTTC.

The chain recombines TRBV20-1 with TRBJ1-1; 8 bases are shared with TRBD1. V shed 7 bases, J shed 4 bases, and the junction held 8 bases outside the gene matches. This CDR3 has 13 residues. Germline V gives CDR1 DFQATT, CDR2 SNEGSKA (reference sequence). The DNA of the CDR3 is TGCAGTGTCCGGATAACAGGGGGCACTGAAGCTTTCTTT. Its protein is CSVRITGGTEAFF.

This clonotype was seen at least ten times. The gene calls are TRBV4-3 and TRBJ2-3; D is undetermined. Per the germline V gene, CDR1 is LGHNA and CDR2 is YSLEER. Trimming pared 1 base from V and 1 base from J, leaving 6 bases between. This CDR3 has 14 amino acids. CDR3 sequence: CASSQGEGTDTQYF. The CDR3 DNA follows: TGCGCCAGCAGCCAAGGGGAAGGCACAGATACGCAGTATTTT.

This clonotype was seen a few times. The chain employs TRBV4-1 and TRBJ1-1; unclear D gene. This CDR3 is 13 amino acids long. Trimming left V 2 bases short and J 10 bases short, with 14 bases between. In germline, CDR1 is MGHRA, CDR2 YSYEKL. CDR3 amino acids: CASSQNHMVGAFF. Here the CDR3 DNA reads TGCGCCAGCAGCCAAAATCATATGGTCGGAGCTTTCTTT.

The chain employs TRBV12-3 or TRBV12-4 and TRBJ2-3; 8 nucleotides align to TRBD2. The CDR3 sequence is 17 residues long. J lost 2 bases, V lost 3 bases, and 10 bases had no gene match. CDR3 DNA sequence: TGTGCCAGCAGTTTCTCGTTCGGCGGGGGGACCACAGATACGCAGTATTTT. Translation: CASSFSFGGGTTDTQYF.

This clonotype occurred a few times. The chain couples TRBV12-5 to TRBJ2-2; TRBD1 matches 7 bases. Unmatched junction bases numbered 8, after V lost 0 bases and J lost 4 bases. The CDR3 runs to 17 residues. Looked up from germline, CDR1 is LGHNT and CDR2 is FRNRAP. CDR3 in DNA: TGTGCTAGTGGTTTGGTATCGGCAGGGGGTGGCACCGGGGAGCTGTTTTTT. Translated: CASGLVSAGGGTGELFF.

This clonotype was picked up a small number of times. The chain combines TRBV12-5 with TRBJ1-2, with 12 positions matching TRBD1. The CDR3 has 15 residues. From germline, CDR1 is LGHNT and CDR2 FRNRAP. After removal of 8 bases from V and 8 bases from J, the junction contained 12 bases not matched to a gene. CDR3 residues: CASIGTGGLTGGYTF. In DNA form, the CDR3 reads TGTGCTAGTATTGGGACAGGGGGCTTGACGGGAGGCTACACCTTC.

This clonotype was found a few times. This chain links TRBV12-3 or TRBV12-4 with TRBJ1-1; possible D gene TRBD1, 5 bases. Trimming removed 11 bases from V and 6 bases from J, with 13 bases in between. This CDR3 comprises 11 residues. The DNA for the CDR3 is TGTGCCGGCGGGCAGGGCGCTGAAGCTTTCTTT. It codes for CAGGQGAEAFF.

This rearrangement joins TRBV24-1 to TRBJ2-2, with D perhaps being TRBD1 or TRBD2 (5 bases each). The V end lost 2 bases, the J end lost 1 base, and 7 bases lay between the germline ends. CDR3 length: 15 amino acids. Germline values: CDR1 KGHDR, CDR2 SFDVKD. Here the CDR3 DNA reads TGTGCCACCAGTGATTGGGGACGGAACACCGGGGAGCTGTTTTTT. The encoded protein is CATSDWGRNTGELFF.

This clonotype was picked up many times. This sequence joins TRBV28 and TRBJ2-5; tentative D call: TRBD1 (6 bases). The V end was cut by 6 bases, the J end by 4 bases, with 9 bases between. The CDR3 spans 12 residues. In germline, CDR1 is MDHEN, CDR2 SYDVKM. The CDR3 DNA reads as TGTGCCAGCAGCTCAGGGGTAGAGACCCAGTACTTC. The encoded protein is CASSSGVETQYF. Complete variable domain (other parts from reference TRBV28 and TRBJ2-5): DVKVTQSSRYLVKRTGEKVFLECVQDMDHENMFWYRQDPGLGLRLIYFSYDVKMKEKGDIPEGYSVSREKKERFSLILESASTNQTSMYLCASSSGVETQYFGPGTRLLVL.

This clonotype came up a few times. This chain joins TRBV5-1 and TRBJ1-3, with a possible D match to TRBD1 (5 bases). V shed 0 bases and J shed 4 bases, with 8 bases lying between them. Per the germline V gene, CDR1 is SGHRS and CDR2 is YFSETQ. This CDR3 is built from 14 residues. In DNA, the CDR3 is TGCGCCAGCAGCTTGGCAGGGTACGGAAACACCATATATTTT. It encodes CASSLAGYGNTIYF.

In this sample, this clonotype turned up a few times. V gene TRBV20-1 combines with J gene TRBJ2-1; 7 bases are a match to TRBD1. This CDR3 comprises 13 residues. J was trimmed by 11 bases and V by 4 bases; bases with no gene match: 11. CDR1 DFQATT and CDR2 SNEGSKA come from the germline V gene (reference sequence). This chain's CDR3 is CSATGQAGIKQFF. In DNA form, the CDR3 reads TGCAGTGCTACTGGACAGGCCGGGATTAAGCAGTTCTTC.